This TCR beta chain came from a study of T cells in Graves' hyperthyroidism and ophthalmopathy. Whole-study findings and limits: Model predictions of ophthalmopathy came a median roughly 6.7 months before onset. The authors' 13 V-J model separated ophthalmopathy from stable hyperthyroidism.

V lost 4 bases and J lost 5, with 20 bases in between. The CDR3 contains 16 residues. Authors of the study amplified TCR beta CDR3 regions from RNA transcripts. Primed by the HTBI set, a first-round RT-PCR was run on the TCR CDR3. TCRdb itself ran the multiplex PCR reads through MiXCR, one entry per CDR3 protein. The sample comprises about 460,000 distinct CDR3 sequences, around a fifth of which are singletons, and approximately 54% rests with the top ten. This clonotype turned up a few times. What it recognizes is unknown. Clinical symptoms, serum thyroxine, TRAb, thyroid ultrasound and orbital computed tomography established diagnosis. An approximately 9.8 ml volume of fresh peripheral blood provided the PBMCs.

Sequencing used blood. This clonotype was sampled from a woman in her seventies with Graves' ophthalmopathy. The chain uses TRBV12-3 or TRBV12-4 and TRBJ2-5; D is possibly TRBD1 (5 bases). CDR3 in amino acids: CASSSSTGASLETQYF. The CDR3 region has the DNA TGTGCCAGCAGTTCCTCCACTGGGGCTAGTTTGGAGACCCAGTACTTC.